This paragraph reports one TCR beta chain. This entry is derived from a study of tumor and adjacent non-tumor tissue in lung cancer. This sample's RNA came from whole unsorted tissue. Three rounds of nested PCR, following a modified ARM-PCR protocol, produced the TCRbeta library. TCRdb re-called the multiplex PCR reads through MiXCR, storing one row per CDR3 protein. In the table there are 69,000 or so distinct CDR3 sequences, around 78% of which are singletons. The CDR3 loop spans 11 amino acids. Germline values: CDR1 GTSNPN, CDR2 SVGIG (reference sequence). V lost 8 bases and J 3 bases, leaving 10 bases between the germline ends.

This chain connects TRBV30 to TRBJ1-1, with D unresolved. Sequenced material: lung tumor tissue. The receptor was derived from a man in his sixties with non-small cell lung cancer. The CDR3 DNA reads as TGTGCCCGGATGAAATACACTGAAGCTTTCTTT. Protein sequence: CARMKYTEAFF.